The entry that follows covers one T cell receptor (beta chain) sequence. The record originates from a study of blood T cell repertoires in COVID-19. V lost 1 base, J lost 7 bases, and 7 bases stayed unmatched. From germline, CDR1 is PRHDT and CDR2 FYEKMQ (reference sequence). CDR3 length equals 16 residues. Produced via immunoSEQ multiplex PCR; TCRdb's table is partial and in-frame only. Here the sample spans 150,000 to 200,000 clones, around four fifths being singletons. This TCR was sampled from an elderly woman with COVID-19, enrolled during active disease. The chain combines TRBV13 with TRBJ1-6, with TRBD1 matching over 7 bases. The specimen was peripheral blood. This CDR3 is CASSLVWIGGNSPLHF. CDR3 bases: TGTGCCAGCAGCTTAGTATGGATAGGGGGCAATTCACCCCTCCACTTT.